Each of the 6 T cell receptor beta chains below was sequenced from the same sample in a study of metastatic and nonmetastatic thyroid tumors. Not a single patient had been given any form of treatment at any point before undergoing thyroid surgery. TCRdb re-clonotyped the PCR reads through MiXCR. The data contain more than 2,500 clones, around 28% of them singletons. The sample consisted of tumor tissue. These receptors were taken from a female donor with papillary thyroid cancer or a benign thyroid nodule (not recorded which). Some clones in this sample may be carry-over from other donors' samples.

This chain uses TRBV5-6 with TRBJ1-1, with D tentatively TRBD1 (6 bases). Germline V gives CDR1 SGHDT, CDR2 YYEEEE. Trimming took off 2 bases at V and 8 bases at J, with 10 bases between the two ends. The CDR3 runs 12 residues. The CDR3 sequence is CASSFTDREAFF. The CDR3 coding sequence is TGTGCCAGCAGCTTCACTGACAGGGAAGCTTTCTTT.

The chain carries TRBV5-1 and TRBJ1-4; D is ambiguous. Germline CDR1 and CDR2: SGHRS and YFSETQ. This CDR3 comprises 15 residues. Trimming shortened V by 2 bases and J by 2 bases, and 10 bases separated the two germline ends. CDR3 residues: CASSFLTGTNEKLFF. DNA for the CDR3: TGCGCCAGCAGCTTCCTGACCGGGACTAATGAAAAACTGTTTTTT. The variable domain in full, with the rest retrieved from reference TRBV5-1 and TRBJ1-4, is KAGVTQTPRYLIKTRGQQVTLSCSPISGHRSVSWYQQTPGQGLQFLFEYFSETQRNKGNFPGRFSGRQFSNSRSEMNVSTLELGDSALYLCASSFLTGTNEKLFFGSGTQLSVL.

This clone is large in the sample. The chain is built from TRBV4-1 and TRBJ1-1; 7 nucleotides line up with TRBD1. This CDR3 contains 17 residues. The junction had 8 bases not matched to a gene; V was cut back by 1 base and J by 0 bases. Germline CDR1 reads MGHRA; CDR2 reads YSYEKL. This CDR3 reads CASSQAVGGEMNTEAFF. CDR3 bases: TGCGCCAGCAGCCAAGCGGTAGGGGGCGAAATGAACACTGAAGCTTTCTTT.

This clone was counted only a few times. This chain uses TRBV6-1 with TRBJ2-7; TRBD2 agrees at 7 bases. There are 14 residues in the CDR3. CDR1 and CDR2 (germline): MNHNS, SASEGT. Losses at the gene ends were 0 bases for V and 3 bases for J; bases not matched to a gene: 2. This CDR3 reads CASSEALAVYEQYF. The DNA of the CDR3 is TGTGCCAGCAGTGAAGCCCTAGCGGTCTACGAGCAGTACTTC.

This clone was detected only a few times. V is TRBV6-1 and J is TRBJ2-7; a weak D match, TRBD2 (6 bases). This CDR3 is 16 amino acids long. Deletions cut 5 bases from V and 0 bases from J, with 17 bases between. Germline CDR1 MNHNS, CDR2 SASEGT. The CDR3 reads CASSTQLAKNSYEQYF. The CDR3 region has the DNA TGTGCCAGCAGTACACAACTAGCCAAAAACTCCTACGAGCAGTACTTC.

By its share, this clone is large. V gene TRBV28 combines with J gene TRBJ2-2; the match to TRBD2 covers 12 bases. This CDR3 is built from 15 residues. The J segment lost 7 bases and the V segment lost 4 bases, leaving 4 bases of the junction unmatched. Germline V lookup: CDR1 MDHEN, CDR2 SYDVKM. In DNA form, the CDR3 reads TGTGCCAGCAGTTCGACTAGCGGGAGTCACGGGGAGCTGTTTTTT. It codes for CASSSTSGSHGELFF.